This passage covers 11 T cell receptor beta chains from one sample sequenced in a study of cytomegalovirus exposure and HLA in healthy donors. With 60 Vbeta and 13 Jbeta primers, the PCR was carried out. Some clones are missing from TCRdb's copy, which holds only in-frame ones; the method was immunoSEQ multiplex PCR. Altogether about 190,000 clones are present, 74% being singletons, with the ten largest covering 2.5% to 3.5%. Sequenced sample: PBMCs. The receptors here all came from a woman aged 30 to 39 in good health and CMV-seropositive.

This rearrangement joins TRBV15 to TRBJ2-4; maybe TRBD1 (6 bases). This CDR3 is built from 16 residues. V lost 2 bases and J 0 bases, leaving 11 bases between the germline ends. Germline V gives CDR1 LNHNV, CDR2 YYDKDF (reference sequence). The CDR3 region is CATSRSGTKAKNIQYF. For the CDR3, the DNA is TGTGCCACCAGCAGATCCGGGACAAAAGCCAAAAACATTCAGTACTTC.

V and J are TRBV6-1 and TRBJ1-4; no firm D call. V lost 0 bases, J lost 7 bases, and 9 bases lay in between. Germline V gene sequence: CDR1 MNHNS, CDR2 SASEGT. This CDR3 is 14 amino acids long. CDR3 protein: CASSEAMEVEKLFF. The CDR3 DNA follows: TGTGCCAGCAGTGAAGCTATGGAGGTTGAAAAACTGTTTTTT.

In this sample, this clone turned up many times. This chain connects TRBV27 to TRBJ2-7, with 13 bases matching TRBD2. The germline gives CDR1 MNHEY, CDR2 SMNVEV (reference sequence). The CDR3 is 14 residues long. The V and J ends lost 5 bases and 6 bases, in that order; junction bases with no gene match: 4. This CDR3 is CASSLLAGGAEQYF. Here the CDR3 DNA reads TGTGCCAGCAGTCTACTAGCGGGAGGGGCCGAGCAGTACTTC.

The CDR3 protein is CASSWAWAREQFF. The CDR3 DNA reads as TGTGCCAGCAGCTGGGCTTGGGCCCGGGAGCAGTTCTTC. This chain joins TRBV7-9 and TRBJ2-1; no clear D gene. With 4 bases removed from V and 10 bases from J, the gap between germline ends came to 14 bases. The CDR3 is made up of 13 amino acids. Germline CDR1 and CDR2: SEHNR and FQNEAQ (reference sequence).

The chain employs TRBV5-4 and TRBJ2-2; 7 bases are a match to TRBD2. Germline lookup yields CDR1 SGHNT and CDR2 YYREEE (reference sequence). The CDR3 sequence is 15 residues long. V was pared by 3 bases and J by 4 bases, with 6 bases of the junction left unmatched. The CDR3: CASSSSGKSTGELFF. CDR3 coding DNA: TGTGCCAGCAGCTCTAGCGGTAAAAGCACCGGGGAGCTGTTTTTT.

CDR3 in DNA: TGTGCCAGCAGTTTGGCGACAGAGGTCGCCTACGAGCAGTACTTC. Translated: CASSLATEVAYEQYF. The V gene is TRBV28, the J gene TRBJ2-7, with D possibly being TRBD1 (5 bases). This CDR3 is built from 15 residues. V was shortened by 3 bases and J by 2 bases, with 14 bases between the two germline ends. CDR1 MDHEN and CDR2 SYDVKM come from the germline V gene.

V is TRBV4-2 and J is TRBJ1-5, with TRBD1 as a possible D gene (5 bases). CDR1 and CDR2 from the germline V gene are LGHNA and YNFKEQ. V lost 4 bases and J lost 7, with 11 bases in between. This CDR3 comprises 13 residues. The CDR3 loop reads CASSPRVNQPQHF. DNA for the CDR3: TGTGCCAGCAGCCCCAGGGTCAACCAGCCCCAGCATTTT.

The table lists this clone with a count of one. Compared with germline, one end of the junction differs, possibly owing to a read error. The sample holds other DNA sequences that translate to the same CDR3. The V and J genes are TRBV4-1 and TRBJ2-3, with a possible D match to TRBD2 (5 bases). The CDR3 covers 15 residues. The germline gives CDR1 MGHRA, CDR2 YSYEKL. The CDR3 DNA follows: TGCGCCAGTAGCCTGAGGACTGGGAGTGGAGATACGCAGTATTTT. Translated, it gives CASSLRTGSGDTQYF.

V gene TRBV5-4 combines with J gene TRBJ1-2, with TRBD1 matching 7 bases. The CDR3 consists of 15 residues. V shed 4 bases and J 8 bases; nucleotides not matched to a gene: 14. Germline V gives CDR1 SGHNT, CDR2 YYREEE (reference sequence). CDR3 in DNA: TGTGCCAGCAGCGGAGAGGACAGGCTGCGGGAAGGCTACACCTTC. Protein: CASSGEDRLREGYTF.

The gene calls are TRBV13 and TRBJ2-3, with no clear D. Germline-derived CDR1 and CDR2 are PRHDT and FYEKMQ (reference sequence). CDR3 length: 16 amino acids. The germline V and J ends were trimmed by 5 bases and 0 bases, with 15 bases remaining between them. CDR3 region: CASSPPGVISTDTQYF. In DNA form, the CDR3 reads TGTGCCAGCAGCCCGCCCGGTGTAATAAGCACAGATACGCAGTATTTT.

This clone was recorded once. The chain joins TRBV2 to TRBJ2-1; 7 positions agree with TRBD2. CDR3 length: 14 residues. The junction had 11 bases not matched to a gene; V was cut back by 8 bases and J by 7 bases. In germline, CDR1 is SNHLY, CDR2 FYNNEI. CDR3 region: CASLLAVGRNEQFF. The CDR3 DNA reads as TGTGCCAGCCTGCTAGCGGTTGGGAGGAATGAGCAGTTCTTC.